The rows below give T cell receptor beta chains drawn from one sample of a study of identical twins. TCRdb reprocessed the 5' RACE reads with MiXCR, giving one entry per CDR3 protein. The repertoire holds some 1,600,000 distinct CDR3 sequences, with around 29% as singletons. Sequenced sample: cord blood. All receptors come from a newborn girl in good health. Each CDR3 is given with its conserved first and last residue. Fields, in order: CDR3 DNA, CDR3 protein, clone size, J gene, D gene, V gene. D genes are given only for firm matches. Not every row has a clone size; where given, it reads once, few, many or a size class.

CDR3nt: TGTGCCAGCAGGTCCCTCGCGGGAGAGGAGTCCTACGAGCAGTACTTC
CDR3aa: CASRSLAGEESYEQYF
abundance: .
j_gene: TRBJ2-7
d_gene: TRBD2
v_gene: TRBV6-6

CDR3nt: TGCAGTGCTAGTGATATTGGCTTCGGGGGAGAACAGCCCCAGCATTTT
CDR3aa: CSASDIGFGGEQPQHF
abundance: .
j_gene: TRBJ1-5
d_gene: .
v_gene: TRBV20-1

CDR3nt: TGCAGCGTTGCCGGACTAGCGGGAGACAATCATGAGCAGTTCTTC
CDR3aa: CSVAGLAGDNHEQFF
abundance: few
j_gene: TRBJ2-1
d_gene: TRBD2
v_gene: TRBV29-1

CDR3nt: TGTGCCAGCACCACCTCGCGGGGTAGCAATCAGCCCCAGCATTTT
CDR3aa: CASTTSRGSNQPQHF
abundance: .
j_gene: TRBJ1-5
d_gene: .
v_gene: TRBV27

CDR3nt: TGCAGTGCCCGGAAGGGACAGAGCTCCTACGATGAGCAGTACTTC
CDR3aa: CSARKGQSSYDEQYF
abundance: .
j_gene: TRBJ2-7
d_gene: TRBD1
v_gene: TRBV20-1

CDR3nt: TGTGCCAGCAGCCAGGCCCCTGGTTCCTACAATGAGCAGTTCTTC
CDR3aa: CASSQAPGSYNEQFF
abundance: many
j_gene: TRBJ2-1
d_gene: .
v_gene: TRBV4-2

CDR3nt: TGTGCCAGCAGTTACCGAAATCAGGGGAGGAACACTGAAGCTTTCTTT
CDR3aa: CASSYRNQGRNTEAFF
abundance: .
j_gene: TRBJ1-1
d_gene: .
v_gene: TRBV6-5

CDR3nt: TGTGCCAGCAGCTCCCTCGGGGACAGGGAGAGCTCCTATAATTCACCCCTCCACTTT
CDR3aa: CASSSLGDRESSYNSPLHF
abundance: few
j_gene: TRBJ1-6
d_gene: TRBD1
v_gene: TRBV7-2

CDR3nt: TGCAGTGCTCGAGCGGGGGGGCTTGAGCAGTTCTTC
CDR3aa: CSARAGGLEQFF
abundance: once
j_gene: TRBJ2-1
d_gene: TRBD2
v_gene: TRBV20-1

CDR3nt: TGTGCCAGCAGCTCCAGGACCTACTATGGCTACACCTTC
CDR3aa: CASSSRTYYGYTF
abundance: few
j_gene: TRBJ1-2
d_gene: .
v_gene: TRBV7-8

CDR3nt: TGCAGCGTTGATACGGGGCCGGGGGTGACTGAAGCTTTCTTT
CDR3aa: CSVDTGPGVTEAFF
abundance: .
j_gene: TRBJ1-1
d_gene: .
v_gene: TRBV29-1

CDR3nt: TGTGCCAGCAGTTTAGCGACGGTCTACAATGAGCAGTTCTTC
CDR3aa: CASSLATVYNEQFF
abundance: .
j_gene: TRBJ2-1
d_gene: .
v_gene: TRBV27

CDR3nt: TGTGCCAGCAGCGTAGATTGGAGTTTGAACACTGAAGCTTTCTTT
CDR3aa: CASSVDWSLNTEAFF
abundance: once
j_gene: TRBJ1-1
d_gene: .
v_gene: TRBV9

CDR3nt: TGTGCCAGCTCACCACCGGGCAGAACTAGCACAGATACGCAGTATTTT
CDR3aa: CASSPPGRTSTDTQYF
abundance: many
j_gene: TRBJ2-3
d_gene: .
v_gene: TRBV18

CDR3nt: TGTGCCAGCAGCAGACTAGCGGGAGTCGTAGAGACCCAGTACTTC
CDR3aa: CASSRLAGVVETQYF
abundance: many
j_gene: TRBJ2-5
d_gene: TRBD2
v_gene: TRBV28

CDR3nt: TGCACCACCCTCCGGGGCCCCACAGATACGCAGTATTTT
CDR3aa: CTTLRGPTDTQYF
abundance: few
j_gene: TRBJ2-3
d_gene: .
v_gene: TRBV29-1

CDR3nt: TGTGCCATCAGTGGGACAGCCCTCTACGAGCAGTACTTC
CDR3aa: CAISGTALYEQYF
abundance: many
j_gene: TRBJ2-7
d_gene: .
v_gene: TRBV10-3

CDR3nt: TGTGCCAGCAGTTCCCAGACAGGGGGCTATGGCTACACCTTC
CDR3aa: CASSSQTGGYGYTF
abundance: many
j_gene: TRBJ1-2
d_gene: TRBD1
v_gene: TRBV12-3/TRBV12-4

CDR3nt: TGTGCCAGCAGCTCAATTTCCGGGACTCCGCCTTATGGCTACACCTTC
CDR3aa: CASSSISGTPPYGYTF
abundance: few
j_gene: TRBJ1-2
d_gene: .
v_gene: TRBV11-2

CDR3nt: TGTGCCAGCAGTTTTTGGGGCTTGAGCACTGAAGCTTTCTTT
CDR3aa: CASSFWGLSTEAFF
abundance: .
j_gene: TRBJ1-1
d_gene: .
v_gene: TRBV27

CDR3nt: TGCGCCAGCTCGAGGGTAGCGGGGACCCGGTACTTC
CDR3aa: CASSRVAGTRYF
abundance: .
j_gene: TRBJ2-7
d_gene: TRBD2
v_gene: TRBV10-2

CDR3nt: TGTGCCAGCACTGAGGTTAGGGAGACTGAAGCTTTCTTT
CDR3aa: CASTEVRETEAFF
abundance: few
j_gene: TRBJ1-1
d_gene: .
v_gene: TRBV6-1

CDR3nt: TGTGCCAGCAGCAAGACCCCCTACGGTGAGCAGTTCTTC
CDR3aa: CASSKTPYGEQFF
abundance: few
j_gene: TRBJ2-1
d_gene: .
v_gene: TRBV7-2

CDR3nt: TGCAGTGCTAGGAGACAGGGGGAAGCTGAAGCTTTCTTT
CDR3aa: CSARRQGEAEAFF
abundance: .
j_gene: TRBJ1-1
d_gene: TRBD1
v_gene: TRBV20-1

CDR3nt: TGTGCCAGCAGACCTACTACAGGACCCCCTCTCTATGGCTACACCTTC
CDR3aa: CASRPTTGPPLYGYTF
abundance: few
j_gene: TRBJ1-2
d_gene: .
v_gene: TRBV27

CDR3nt: TGCGCCAGCAGAGAGAATGGACAGCCGAACACTGAAGCTTTCTTT
CDR3aa: CASRENGQPNTEAFF
abundance: .
j_gene: TRBJ1-1
d_gene: .
v_gene: TRBV10-1

CDR3nt: TGTGCCAGCATCTTGGGACAGGATAATTCACCCCTCCACTTT
CDR3aa: CASILGQDNSPLHF
abundance: few
j_gene: TRBJ1-6
d_gene: TRBD1
v_gene: TRBV12-3/TRBV12-4

CDR3nt: TGCAGCGTTAGTAGGGGACTAGCGCAGAGCTCCTACAATGAGCAGTTCTTC
CDR3aa: CSVSRGLAQSSYNEQFF
abundance: few
j_gene: TRBJ2-1
d_gene: TRBD2
v_gene: TRBV29-1

CDR3nt: TGCAGTGCTAGAGAGGGGGCTCATACGCAGTATTTT
CDR3aa: CSAREGAHTQYF
abundance: .
j_gene: TRBJ2-3
d_gene: .
v_gene: TRBV20-1

CDR3nt: TGCGCCAGCAGCCTTGTGGACAGGATGGTCTACGAGCAGTACTTC
CDR3aa: CASSLVDRMVYEQYF
abundance: .
j_gene: TRBJ2-7
d_gene: TRBD1
v_gene: TRBV5-1

CDR3nt: TGTGCCAGCAGTGAAGCCACCAGGGTCCACGAGCAGTACTTC
CDR3aa: CASSEATRVHEQYF
abundance: .
j_gene: TRBJ2-7
d_gene: .
v_gene: TRBV25-1

CDR3nt: TGCAGTGCTAGAGATTGGCTAGGACCAGAGACCCAGTACTTC
CDR3aa: CSARDWLGPETQYF
abundance: many
j_gene: TRBJ2-5
d_gene: .
v_gene: TRBV20-1

CDR3nt: TGCGCCAGCACCGGGACTAGCTTCCACGAGCAGGACTTC
CDR3aa: CASTGTSFHEQDF
abundance: .
j_gene: TRBJ2-5
d_gene: TRBD2
v_gene: TRBV5-1

CDR3nt: TGCGCCAGCAGTAATTGGGACAGACCTAATTCACCCCTCCACTTT
CDR3aa: CASSNWDRPNSPLHF
abundance: .
j_gene: TRBJ1-6
d_gene: TRBD1
v_gene: TRBV10-2

CDR3nt: TGCGCCAGCAGCTTGGTATCAGGTCAGAATGGCTACACCTTC
CDR3aa: CASSLVSGQNGYTF
abundance: few
j_gene: TRBJ1-2
d_gene: .
v_gene: TRBV5-1

CDR3nt: TGTGCCAGCAGTCCAGCCGGGACAGGGGGCAATGGCTACACCTTC
CDR3aa: CASSPAGTGGNGYTF
abundance: .
j_gene: TRBJ1-2
d_gene: TRBD1
v_gene: TRBV28

CDR3nt: TGTGCCAGCAGCTTAAAGTGGCTAGCGGGGGGCCGCACAGATGCGCAGTATTTT
CDR3aa: CASSLKWLAGGRTDAQYF
abundance: .
j_gene: TRBJ2-3
d_gene: TRBD2
v_gene: TRBV13

CDR3nt: TGCAGTGCTGGCTTCCGGCGCAGGGGTGAGACCCAGTACTTC
CDR3aa: CSAGFRRRGETQYF
abundance: .
j_gene: TRBJ2-5
d_gene: .
v_gene: TRBV20-1

CDR3nt: TGCACCAGCAGCTTGGGACAGTCCTCCTACGAGCAGTACTTC
CDR3aa: CTSSLGQSSYEQYF
abundance: .
j_gene: TRBJ2-7
d_gene: TRBD1
v_gene: TRBV5-1

CDR3nt: TGCAGTGCTAGGCCGGGACAGGCTCTTCAGCCCCAGCATTTT
CDR3aa: CSARPGQALQPQHF
abundance: few
j_gene: TRBJ1-5
d_gene: TRBD1
v_gene: TRBV20-1

CDR3nt: TGTGCCAGCAGTTTACTCGGGGTCTATGGCTACACCTTC
CDR3aa: CASSLLGVYGYTF
abundance: .
j_gene: TRBJ1-2
d_gene: .
v_gene: TRBV12-3/TRBV12-4

CDR3nt: TGTGCCAGCAGTGAAAGGGGTCTTAATCAGCCCCAGCATTTT
CDR3aa: CASSERGLNQPQHF
abundance: .
j_gene: TRBJ1-5
d_gene: .
v_gene: TRBV25-1

CDR3nt: TGTGCCAGCAGCTTGTTTCATATCACAGATACGCAGTATTTT
CDR3aa: CASSLFHITDTQYF
abundance: few
j_gene: TRBJ2-3
d_gene: .
v_gene: TRBV5-5